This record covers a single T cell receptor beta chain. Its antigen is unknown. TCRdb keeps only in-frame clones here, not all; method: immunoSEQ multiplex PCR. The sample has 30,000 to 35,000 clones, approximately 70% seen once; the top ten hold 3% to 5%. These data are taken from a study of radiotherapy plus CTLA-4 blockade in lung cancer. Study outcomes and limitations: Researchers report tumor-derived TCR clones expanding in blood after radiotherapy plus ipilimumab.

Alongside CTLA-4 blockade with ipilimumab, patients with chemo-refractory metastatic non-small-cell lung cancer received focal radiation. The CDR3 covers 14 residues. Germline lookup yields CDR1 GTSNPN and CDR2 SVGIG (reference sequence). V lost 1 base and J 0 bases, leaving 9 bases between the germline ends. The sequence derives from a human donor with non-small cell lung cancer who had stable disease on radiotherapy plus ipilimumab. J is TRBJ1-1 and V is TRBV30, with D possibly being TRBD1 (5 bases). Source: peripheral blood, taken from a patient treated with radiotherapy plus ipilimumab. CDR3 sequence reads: CAWSAGRMNTEAFF. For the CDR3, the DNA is TGTGCCTGGAGTGCAGGGCGAATGAACACTGAAGCTTTCTTT.